Sequencing of this T cell receptor (beta chain) was carried out in a study of CD8 T cells in ankylosing spondylitis. Regarding the study as a whole: Apparently characteristic of ankylosing spondylitis blood was a TCR beta motif (roughly eight highly homologous variants).

This clonotype was seen a few times. Its antigen is undetermined. Trimming removed 8 bases at V and 7 bases at J, with 14 bases between. The CDR3 length is 12 residues. For TCR beta, libraries came from quantitative 5'-RACE with molecular barcodes. Using its own MiXCR run on the 5' RACE reads, TCRdb lists one record per CDR3 protein. The sample has 650,000 to 800,000 distinct CDR3 sequences; around 17% are singletons. The receptor comes from a male donor with ankylosing spondylitis. J is TRBJ1-2 and V is TRBV12-3 or TRBV12-4; no reliable D call. Sequences were obtained from blood, either unsorted or a sorted T cell fraction (not recorded which). CDR3 protein: CASSRVLSGYTF. In DNA, the CDR3 is TGTGCCAGCTCTAGGGTACTCTCTGGCTACACCTTC.